One TCR beta chain is described in this entry. Its antigen is still unknown. No base quality information exists; no much larger clone differs at one position. This sample was taken from a study of PD-L1 blockade in urothelial cancer (dated 2017 in TCRdb). For the wider study: Every patient began therapy in about 2014 and was given atezolizumab 1,200 mg intravenously every 3 weeks. About 85% of the roughly 29 patients were identified as males with urothelial cancer of bladder origin, and a prior smoking history was reported by 18 of 29 patients. An ECOG performance status of 0 or 1 was recorded for the patients, and 0 to 3 prior chemotherapy regimens had been received by the patients. Blood samples were analyzed at two time points: 3 weeks after treatment start (second dose) and 6 weeks after treatment start. A median of 141,255 T cells and around 81,000 unique TCRs was obtained from blood samples, and a median clonality of about 0.08 was observed. The study, an exploratory multi-omic analysis, examined somatic, immune and clinical correlates of response to PD-L1 blockade with atezolizumab in urothelial cancer. TCR sequencing covered pretreatment tumor samples and matched, serially collected peripheral blood taken before and after atezolizumab treatment. Progression-free survival longer than 6 months counted as durable clinical benefit, and TCR features were additionally tested against both progression-free and overall survival. Whole exome sequencing and RNA sequencing of pretreatment tumors were performed alongside TCR sequencing in the same patients. Several patients reached durable clinical benefit, while some 20 patients did not. Pretreatment blood TCR-seq was available for about 27 patients, at least one posttreatment blood collection was obtained for about 24 patients, and tumor TCR-seq was available for about 24 patients. Overall study results and their limits: A pretreatment peripheral blood TCR clonality below the median was linked to improved progression-free and overall survival. Because of the small sample size (n ≈ 30) and the many exploratory analyses performed, the results are intended to be regarded as hypothesis-generating. Greater expansion of tumor-associated TCR clones in peripheral blood 3 weeks after the start of treatment was observed in patients with durable benefit (n ≈ 22, p = 0.022).

After removal of 0 bases from V and 6 bases from J, the junction retains 7 bases not matched to a gene. From the cysteine up to the phenylalanine, the CDR3 has a length of 15 residues. Of the read, only the CDR3 DNA is kept; its 45 bases are in frame from base 1. CDR1 is given as ENHRY and CDR2 as SYGVKD, both from the germline V gene. A cohort of approximately 31 patients with locally advanced or metastatic urothelial carcinoma, treated at Memorial Sloan Kettering on a trial protocol, was included. Peripheral blood mononuclear cells were collected pretreatment and during treatment, with between 1 and 8 total time points per patient. The Qiagen DNeasy Blood extraction kit was used to purify genomic DNA from total PBMCs and tumor samples. PBMCs were collected pretreatment and during treatment and were isolated and stored as previously described. Each PCR received spiked-in synthetic TCR analog templates so that absolute template abundance could be estimated from read counts. Using the immunoSEQ assay, TCRbeta CDR3 regions were amplified from genomic DNA with bias-controlled V and J gene primers. Sequencing of rearranged TCRbeta segments was performed at approximately 20X coverage. Regarding the original processing steps: Sequencing errors were corrected by clustering, and CDR3s were annotated against IMGT so that V, D and J genes could be assigned. Downstream analyses used only productive TCRbeta rearrangements and left out out-of-frame or stop-codon sequences. To compute clonality, Shannon entropy was normalized by the log of the number of unique productive sequences and then subtracted from one. Clones differing between time points or between blood and tumor were identified by Fisher's exact test with Benjamini-Hochberg correction at adjusted p below 0.01. TCRdb carries this immuneACCESS record with in-frame sequences only. Its versions omit some clonotypes, under half of them owing to an unresolved V gene in the studies checked, with the rest unexplained. The V and J calls and clone size were taken over from that table, and D and trimming were inferred from the DNA. The sample yields 30,000 or so clones; roughly 84% were counted once. Roughly 33% of the sample lies in the top ten.

Sequenced here: PBMCs, sampled around atezolizumab (anti-PD-L1) treatment. In this chain, TRBV10-3 is recombined with TRBJ2-7; TRBD1 lines up with 8 middle nucleotides. The TCR comes from a man in his 60s with urothelial cancer. The CDR3 in this case is CAISESAGGPTEQYF. The nucleotides are TGTGCCATCAGTGAGTCTGCAGGGGGCCCCACCGAGCAGTACTTC.